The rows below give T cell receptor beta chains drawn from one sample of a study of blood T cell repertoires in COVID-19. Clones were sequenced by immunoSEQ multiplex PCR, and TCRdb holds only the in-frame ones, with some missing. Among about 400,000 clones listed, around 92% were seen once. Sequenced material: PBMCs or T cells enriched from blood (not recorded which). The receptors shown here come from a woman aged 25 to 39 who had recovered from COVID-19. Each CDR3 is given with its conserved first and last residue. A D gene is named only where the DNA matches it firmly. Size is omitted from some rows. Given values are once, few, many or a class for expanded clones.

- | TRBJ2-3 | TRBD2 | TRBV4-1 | TGCGCCAGCAGCCAAGATTCGGTAGCGGGAGGATCGCCAGATACGCAGTATTTT | CASSQDSVAGGSPDTQYF
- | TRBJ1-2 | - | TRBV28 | TGTGCCAGCAGCCTAACCAACTATGGCTACACCTTC | CASSLTNYGYTF
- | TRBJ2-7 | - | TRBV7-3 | TGTGCCAGCAGCCAAAACCAGGGCTACGAGCAGTACTTC | CASSQNQGYEQYF
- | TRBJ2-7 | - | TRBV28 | TGTGCCAGCACCCTTTTCGGGGGGCCGTCCTACGAGCAGTACTTC | CASTLFGGPSYEQYF
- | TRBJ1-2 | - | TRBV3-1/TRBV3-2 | TGTGCCAGCAGCCAAGTTTTGCGCACAGGTGGCTATGGCTACACCTTC | CASSQVLRTGGYGYTF
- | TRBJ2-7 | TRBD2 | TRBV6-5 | TGTGCCAGCAGGAAGGGACTAGCGGACTACGAGCAGTACTTC | CASRKGLADYEQYF
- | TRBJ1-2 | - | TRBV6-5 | TGTGCCAGCAGAGTAGACAGGTCTTATGGCTACACCTTC | CASRVDRSYGYTF
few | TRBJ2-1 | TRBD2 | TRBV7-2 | TGTGCCAGCAGCCCGACTAGCGGGGGGGTTGAGGAGCAGTTCTTC | CASSPTSGGVEEQFF
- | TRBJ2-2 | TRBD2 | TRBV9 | TGTGCCAGCAGCGCCCCGCTAGCGGGAACCGGGGAGCTGTTTTTT | CASSAPLAGTGELFF
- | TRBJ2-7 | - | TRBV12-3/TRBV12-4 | TGTGCCAGCAGTTTAGTACACTACGAGCAGTACTTC | CASSLVHYEQYF
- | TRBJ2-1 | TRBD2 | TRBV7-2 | TGTGCCAGCAGCTTGGGGGGGAGCTACAATGAGCAGTTCTTC | CASSLGGSYNEQFF
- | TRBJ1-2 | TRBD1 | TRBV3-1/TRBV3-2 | TGTGCCAGCAGCCACATCTTCGGAGGGGACAGAAGTGGCTACACCTTC | CASSHIFGGDRSGYTF
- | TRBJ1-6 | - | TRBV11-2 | TGTGCCAGCAGCTTCCCTCGTGGGGGCGGGGGATCACCCCTCCACTTT | CASSFPRGGGGSPLHF
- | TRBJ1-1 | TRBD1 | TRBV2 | TGTGCCAGCAGTGACAGGGGGGCTTTCTTT | CASSDRGAFF
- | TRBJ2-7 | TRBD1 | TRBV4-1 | TGCGCCAGCAGCCCCGGGACAGGGGGCTACGAGCAGTACTTC | CASSPGTGGYEQYF
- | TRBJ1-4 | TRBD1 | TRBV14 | TGTGCCAGCAGCCAACCGACCGCCCGGGACAGTAGAGGAAAACTGTTTTTT | CASSQPTARDSRGKLFF
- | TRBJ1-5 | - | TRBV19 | TGTGCCAGTAGTAGCCCCCGAGTCAATCAGCCCCAGCATTTT | CASSSPRVNQPQHF
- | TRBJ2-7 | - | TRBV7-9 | TGTGCCAGCACCCTCAGCGGTACCTTCTACGAGCAGTACTTC | CASTLSGTFYEQYF
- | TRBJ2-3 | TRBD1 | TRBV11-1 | TGTGCCAGCAGTATAGGACAGGGTAGCGCAGATACGCAGTATTTT | CASSIGQGSADTQYF
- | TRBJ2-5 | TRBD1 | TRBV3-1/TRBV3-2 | TGTGCCAGCAGCCGGACAGGTTTAGGCCAAGAGACCCAGTACTTC | CASSRTGLGQETQYF
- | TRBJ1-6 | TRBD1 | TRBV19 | TGTGCCAGTAGCCTGGGACAGGGACCCTATAATTCACCCCTCCACTTT | CASSLGQGPYNSPLHF
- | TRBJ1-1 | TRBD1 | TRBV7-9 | TGTGCCAGCAGCTTAAGTCGTGGACAGGGGATAATGAACACTGAAGCTTTCTTT | CASSLSRGQGIMNTEAFF
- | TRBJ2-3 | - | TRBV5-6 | TGTGCCAGCAGCTTGGTTTCAGAATCCACAGATACGCAGTATTTT | CASSLVSESTDTQYF
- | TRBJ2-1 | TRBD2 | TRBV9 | TGTGCCAGCAGCGTAGAAACTAGCGGGCACAATGAGCAGTTCTTC | CASSVETSGHNEQFF
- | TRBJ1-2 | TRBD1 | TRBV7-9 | TGTGCCAGCAGCTTAGTTATTACAGGGGACCTCTCTAACTATGGCTACACCTTC | CASSLVITGDLSNYGYTF
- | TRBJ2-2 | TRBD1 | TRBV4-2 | TGTGCCAGCAGCCAAGGCAGGGGACAGGGAACGGGGGCCGGGGAGCTGTTTTTT | CASSQGRGQGTGAGELFF
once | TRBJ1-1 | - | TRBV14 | TGTGCCAGCAGCCAAGAACGCGGGGTTGGCACTGAAGCTTTCTTT | CASSQERGVGTEAFF
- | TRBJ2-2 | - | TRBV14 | TGTGCCAGCAGCCAAGTGGGTGTGACAAGAGCCACCGGGGAGCTGTTTTTT | CASSQVGVTRATGELFF
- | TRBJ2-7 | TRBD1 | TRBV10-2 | TGCGCCAGCAGTGAGCTACGGGACAGGCACTTC | CASSELRDRHF
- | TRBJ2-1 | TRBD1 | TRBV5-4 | TGTGCCAGCAGCCCCAGGACAGGGTACGGCGATGAGCAGTTCTTC | CASSPRTGYGDEQFF
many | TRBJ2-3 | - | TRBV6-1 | TGTGCCAGCAGTGAATGGGGGGACAGCACAGATACGCAGTATTTT | CASSEWGDSTDTQYF
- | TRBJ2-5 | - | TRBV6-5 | TGTGCCAGCACCCCGCCGGGTCTCCAAGAGACCCAGTACTTC | CASTPPGLQETQYF
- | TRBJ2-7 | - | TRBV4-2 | TGTGCCAGCAGCCAAGAAACAGGATACGGTACTGACGAGCAGTACTTC | CASSQETGYGTDEQYF
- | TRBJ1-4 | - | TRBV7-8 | TGTGCCAGCAGCCTCCGGGGAGGGGCGGGGGAAAAACTGTTTTTT | CASSLRGGAGEKLFF
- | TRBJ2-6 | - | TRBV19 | TGTGCCAGTAGTATCCACCGACAGAGCTCTGGGGCCAACGTCCTGACTTTC | CASSIHRQSSGANVLTF
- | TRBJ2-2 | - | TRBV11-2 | TGTGCCAGCAGCTTTTTAGGAGGGTTGAACGGGGAGCTGTTTTTT | CASSFLGGLNGELFF
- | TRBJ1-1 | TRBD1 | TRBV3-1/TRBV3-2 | TGTGCCAGCAGCCCTACAGGACAGGGGGCGTTTACTGAAGCTTTCTTT | CASSPTGQGAFTEAFF
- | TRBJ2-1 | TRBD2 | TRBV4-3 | TGCGCCAGCAGCCAGGGACTAGCGGGTGCCAATGAGCAGTTCTTC | CASSQGLAGANEQFF
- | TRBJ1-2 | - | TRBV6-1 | TGTGCCAGCAGTGAAGACAGGAACTATGGCTACACCTTC | CASSEDRNYGYTF
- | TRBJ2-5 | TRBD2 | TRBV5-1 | TGCGCCAGCAGCGCACTAGCGGAGCTCGAGACCCAGTACTTC | CASSALAELETQYF
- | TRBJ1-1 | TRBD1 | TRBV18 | TGTGCCAGCTCACCACCGGTACAGGGGAAGGGTGAAGCTTTCTTT | CASSPPVQGKGEAFF
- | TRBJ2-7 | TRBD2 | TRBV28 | TGTGCCAGCAGTTTAACTAGCGGGAGGGACGAGCAGTACTTC | CASSLTSGRDEQYF
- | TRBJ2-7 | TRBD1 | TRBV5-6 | TGTGCCAGCAGCTTGGAGGGGGACAGATTGTACGAGCAGTACTTC | CASSLEGDRLYEQYF
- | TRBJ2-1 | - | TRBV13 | TGTGCCAGCAGCTTTCCCCGAAGAACAAATGAGCAGTTCTTC | CASSFPRRTNEQFF
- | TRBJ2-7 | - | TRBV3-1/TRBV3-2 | TGTGCCAGCAGCCAGAAGGACAGCACCTACGAGCAGTACTTC | CASSQKDSTYEQYF
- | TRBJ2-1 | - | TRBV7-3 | TGTGCCAGCAGCTTAACTCCCGGGAGAGGGGCCTACAATGAGCAGTTCTTC | CASSLTPGRGAYNEQFF
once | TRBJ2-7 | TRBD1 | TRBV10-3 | TGTGCCATCAGTGATCTGGGACAGGCCTCCTACGAGCAGTACTTC | CAISDLGQASYEQYF
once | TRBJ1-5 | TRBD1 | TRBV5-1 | TGCGCCAGCAGCCCCGGGACAGGGGCCGGCAATCAGCCCCAGCATTTT | CASSPGTGAGNQPQHF
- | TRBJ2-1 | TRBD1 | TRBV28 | TGTGCCAGCAGTCCGCGGACAGGGCGAACTAATGAGCAGTTCTTC | CASSPRTGRTNEQFF
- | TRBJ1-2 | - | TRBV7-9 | TGTGCCAGCAGCTTAGGACAGAAACTTAACTATGGCTACACCTTC | CASSLGQKLNYGYTF
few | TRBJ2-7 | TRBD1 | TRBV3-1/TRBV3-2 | TGTGCCAGCAGCCAAACGAAGCAGGGGGTTGTATACTTC | CASSQTKQGVVYF
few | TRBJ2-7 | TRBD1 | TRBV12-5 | TGTGCTAGTGGTTTGGAGAGACAGGGGCTCAACGAGCAGTACTTC | CASGLERQGLNEQYF